These 10 T cell receptor beta chains were all obtained from the same sample, sequenced in a study of T cells in localized non-small cell lung cancer (dated by TCRdb to about 2020). Preparation of the library involved the immunoSEQ multiplex PCR assay. The source is immuneACCESS, and TCRdb retained only in-frame sequences with V and J called. Part of the clones is not carried over; for the studies checked, unresolved V genes explain less than half of this, and the remainder is unexplained. Across this sample there are some 30,000 clones, with 90% to 95% seen only once. The leading ten clones occupy about 0.7% of the sample. The sample was peripheral blood, taken before any cancer treatment. These receptors came from a woman aged 40 to 75 with stage I lung adenocarcinoma.

The rearrangement uses TRBV4-3 and TRBJ2-2, with D perhaps matching TRBD2 (6 bases). Trimming pared 0 bases from V and 2 bases from J, leaving 13 bases between. CDR1 is LGHNA and CDR2 is YSLEER in the germline V gene. The CDR3 contains 17 residues. The chain's CDR3 is CASSQDFWGENTGELFF. CDR3 nucleotides: TGCGCCAGCAGCCAAGACTTCTGGGGGGAAAACACCGGGGAGCTGTTTTTT.

The CDR3 here is CASSPGGAYGYTF. CDR3 DNA: TGTGCCAGCAGCCCTGGGGGGGCGTATGGCTACACCTTC. The rearrangement uses TRBV7-6 and TRBJ1-2, with TRBD1 as a possible D gene (6 bases). This CDR3 comprises 13 residues. V lost 5 bases, J lost 5 bases, and 12 bases lay in between. Germline assignment: CDR1 SGHVS and CDR2 FNYEAQ.

The J gene is TRBJ1-2, the V gene TRBV7-8, with D unclear. Germline CDR1 is SGHVS and CDR2 is FQNEAQ. V shed 3 bases and J shed 6 bases, with 11 bases lying between them. The CDR3 consists of 13 residues. The DNA of the CDR3 is TGTGCCAGCAGCTTTCGGGGTCTCGATGGCTACACCTTC. As protein: CASSFRGLDGYTF.

This clone was detected only once. The chain joins TRBV28 to TRBJ1-1; 10 bases fit TRBD1. V was pared by 2 bases and J by 6 bases, with 6 bases of the junction left unmatched. The CDR3 contains 15 residues. In germline, CDR1 is MDHEN, CDR2 SYDVKM. CDR3 protein: CASSLTGDRGPEAFF. DNA for the CDR3: TGTGCCAGCAGTTTAACCGGGGACAGGGGCCCTGAAGCTTTCTTT.

The chain combines TRBV7-2 with TRBJ1-4; D ambiguous. CDR3 length: 14 residues. The germline V and J ends were trimmed by 4 bases and 1 base, with 7 bases remaining between them. Germline-derived CDR1 and CDR2 are SGHTA and FQGNSA. The DNA of the CDR3 is TGTGCCAGCAGCTCGACCAAAACTAATGAAAAACTGTTTTTT. Translation gives CASSSTKTNEKLFF.

This chain connects TRBV5-1 to TRBJ2-1; D is unresolved. The germline CDR1 and CDR2 sequences are SGHRS and YFSETQ. Trimming pared 0 bases from V and 1 base from J, leaving 8 bases between. This CDR3 spans 15 amino acids. The CDR3 region has the DNA TGCGCCAGCAGCTTGGAGTCCGGATCCTACAATGAGCAGTTCTTC. Amino acids: CASSLESGSYNEQFF.

This clone turned up a few times. V gene TRBV7-9 combines with J gene TRBJ2-7; 11 bases map to TRBD2. Germline V gene data show CDR1 as SEHNR and CDR2 as FQNEAQ (reference sequence). The CDR3 extends over 15 amino acids. V dropped 4 bases and J dropped 1; count of bases not matched to a gene: 3. The CDR3 DNA is TGTGCCAGCAGCTCGTTAGCGGGAGGGTCCTACGAGCAGTACTTC. Encoded protein: CASSSLAGGSYEQYF.

The gene calls are TRBV6-1 and TRBJ2-4, with no clear D. CDR1 MNHNS and CDR2 SASEGT come from the germline V gene. The CDR3 runs to 15 residues. Between the trimmed V and J ends, which lost 8 bases and 0 bases, there was a span of 14 bases. The CDR3 DNA reads TGTGCCAGCCTGTCAGGATGGTTAGCCAAAAACATTCAGTACTTC. This sequence encodes CASLSGWLAKNIQYF.

V is TRBV6-6 and J is TRBJ2-7; D is unclear. From germline, CDR1 is MNHNY and CDR2 SVGAGI (reference sequence). V dropped 2 bases and J dropped 2 bases, with 7 bases sitting between them. The CDR3 totals 13 residues. CDR3 loop: CASSYLEAYEQYF. The CDR3 DNA sequence: TGTGCCAGCAGTTACCTCGAGGCCTACGAGCAGTACTTC.

The rearrangement joins TRBV18 to TRBJ2-1, with 7 bases fitting TRBD1. The CDR3 extends over 13 amino acids. Trimming at V came to 4 bases and at J to 6 bases, leaving 3 bases not matched to a gene. Germline assignment: CDR1 KGHSH and CDR2 LQKENI. The CDR3 loop reads CASSLGQVNEQFF. The CDR3 DNA reads TGTGCCAGCTCACTCGGACAGGTCAATGAGCAGTTCTTC. Complete variable domain (other parts from reference TRBV18 and TRBJ2-1): NAGVMQNPRHLVRRRGQEARLRCSPMKGHSHVYWYRQLPEEGLKFMVYLQKENIIDESGMPKERFSAEFPKEGPSILRIQQVVRGDSAAYFCASSLGQVNEQFFGPGTRLTVL.